The rows below give T cell receptor beta chains drawn from one sample of a study of vaccination and CD4 T cells after COVID-19. Antigens of these TCRs are unknown. A single record per CDR3 protein comes from TCRdb applying MiXCR to the PCR reads. The sample gives 17,000 or so distinct CDR3 sequences, over 45% of which show up once; 7.5% to 9.5% is in the top ten. The sample consisted of CD4+ T cells from blood, cultured in vitro. All receptors come from a human donor who had recovered from COVID-19. The CDR3 runs from the conserved cysteine through the conserved F or W. The order of the fields is clone size, D gene, V gene, J gene, CDR3 length, CDR3 DNA, CDR3 protein. A D gene is named only where the DNA matches it firmly. Size values are once, few and many counts, or a class for expanded clones, and some rows have none.

>once|-|TRBV6-1|TRBJ1-5|16
TGTGCCAGCAGATCCCCGGAGGGTTATAGCAATCAGCCCCAGCATTTT
CASRSPEGYSNQPQHF
>-|TRBD2|TRBV7-2|TRBJ2-7|14
TGTGCCAGCAGCCCAAATTCGGGAGGGAGCGAGCAGTACTTC
CASSPNSGGSEQYF
>-|-|TRBV5-1|TRBJ2-2|15
TGCGCCAGCAGCTTGGAACTCCCTCAAGGCGGGGAGCTGTTTTTT
CASSLELPQGGELFF
>-|TRBD1|TRBV6-1|TRBJ1-2|15
TGTGCCAGCAGTGAAGGGGGACAGGGATTCTATGGCTACACCTTC
CASSEGGQGFYGYTF
>few|TRBD1|TRBV7-2|TRBJ2-7|16
TGTGCCAGCAGCTTCCGACAGGGAACGGTGACCTACGAGCAGTACTTC
CASSFRQGTVTYEQYF
>once|-|TRBV4-1|TRBJ1-1|14
TGCGCCAGCAACCCGGGACGGCAGAACACTGAAGCTTTCTTT
CASNPGRQNTEAFF
>few|-|TRBV2|TRBJ1-1|13
TGTGCCAGCAGTTCTTCCCGGGACACTGAAGCTTTCTTT
CASSSSRDTEAFF
>-|-|TRBV5-4|TRBJ2-1|12
TGTGCCAGCAGCTTGGAGTACAATGAGCAGTTCTTC
CASSLEYNEQFF
>-|TRBD1|TRBV30|TRBJ1-1|15
TGTGCCTGGAGGGGACAGGGAGCCGTGAACACTGAAGCTTTCTTT
CAWRGQGAVNTEAFF
>few|-|TRBV11-3|TRBJ2-6|15
TGTGCCAGCAGTCAAGGGGTCCCTGGGGCCAACGTCCTGACTTTC
CASSQGVPGANVLTF
>-|-|TRBV7-2|TRBJ2-5|13
TGTGCCAGCAGCCGACGGGATGTGGAGACCCAGTACTTC
CASSRRDVETQYF
>few|-|TRBV6-1|TRBJ1-1|12
TGTGCCAGCCGCCGGGATAACACTGAAGCTTTCTTT
CASRRDNTEAFF
>once|TRBD2|TRBV5-8|TRBJ2-3|16
TGTGCCAGCAGCTTGCGACTAGCGGGCCTCACAGATACGCAGTATTTT
CASSLRLAGLTDTQYF
>-|-|TRBV5-1|TRBJ1-2|13
TGCGCCAGCAGCTTGGCAGGGGAGAGCGGCTACACCTTC
CASSLAGESGYTF
>once|TRBD1|TRBV5-8|TRBJ1-5|13
TGTGCCAGCAGCCGGGACAGGGGGCAGCCCCAGCATTTT
CASSRDRGQPQHF
>-|TRBD2|TRBV12-3/TRBV12-4|TRBJ2-7|13
TGTGCCAGCAGACCGGGACTAGCCTACGAGCAGTACTTC
CASRPGLAYEQYF
>-|-|TRBV7-9|TRBJ2-2|15
TGCGCCAGCAGCTTTTCCAGGGTCGATACCGGGGAGCTGTTTTTT
CASSFSRVDTGELFF
>-|TRBD2|TRBV12-3/TRBV12-4|TRBJ2-2|14
TGTGCCAGCAGTTTGGGACTAGCGGTCGGGGAGCTGTTTTTT
CASSLGLAVGELFF
>-|TRBD1|TRBV7-9|TRBJ2-7|14
TGTGCCAGCAGCTCCCGGACAGGCCCATACGAGCAGTACTTC
CASSSRTGPYEQYF
>-|TRBD2|TRBV19|TRBJ2-1|13
TGTGCCAGTGGCGGGAGCTCCTACAATGAGCAGTTCTTC
CASGGSSYNEQFF